The 25 T cell receptor beta chains below were found in one sample sequenced in a study of blood T cells in healthy people across ages (dated by TCRdb to the mid-2010s). Library preparation was by 5' RACE. Data came from an Illumina HiSeq 2500. A second PCR of about 7 to 12 cycles was performed with a sample-barcoded 5' primer and a J-beta primer mix. TCRdb ran its own pipeline on the public reads, namely fastp trimming at Q25 and MiXCR clone calling, and kept in-frame beta chains. Every CDR3 protein is listed once, alongside the most common genes and DNA of its rows. This sample has about 970,000 distinct CDR3 sequences in its table, and roughly half of those were observed once. The top ten clonotypes cover 20% to 25% of the sample. Material for sequencing was blood. These TCRs come from a woman aged 55-70 years in good health.

V is TRBV7-4 and J is TRBJ2-3; TRBD1 aligns across 9 bases. Germline V gene data show CDR1 as SGHVT and CDR2 as SQSDAQ. The junction had 6 bases not matched to a gene; V was cut back by 7 bases and J by 4 bases. The CDR3 consists of 14 residues. The CDR3 DNA follows: TGTGCCAGCACCCCGGGACAGGGCGCAGATACGCAGTATTTT. This encodes CASTPGQGADTQYF.

This clonotype showed up just once. The chain's CDR3 is CSAATSGFTQYF. The CDR3 DNA reads as TGCAGTGCTGCGACTAGCGGTTTCACGCAGTATTTT. This chain connects TRBV20-1 to TRBJ2-3, with 9 positions matching TRBD2. V gave up 5 bases and J gave up 9 bases; unmatched junction bases: 6. Germline V gene lookup returns CDR1 DFQATT and CDR2 SNEGSKA (reference sequence). This CDR3 is 12 amino acids long.

This clonotype was counted only a few times. The chain couples TRBV7-9 to TRBJ2-1; TRBD2 aligns across 7 bases. This CDR3 contains 14 residues. The germline V gene has CDR1 SEHNR and CDR2 FQNEAQ (reference sequence). Germline trimming cut 1 base from V and 9 bases from J; bases unmatched to any gene: 6. In DNA form, the CDR3 reads TGTGCCAGCAGCTTAGACCCTGCGGGGGTTGAGCAGTTCTTC. This codes for CASSLDPAGVEQFF.

V is TRBV30 and J is TRBJ2-5; 7 bases are shared with TRBD1. The CDR3 length is 13 residues. Germline lookup yields CDR1 GTSNPN and CDR2 SVGIG (reference sequence). Trimming removed 2 bases from V and 5 bases from J; junction bases left unmatched: 5. CDR3 coding DNA: TGTGCCTGGAGTAGGGACAGTGGGGAGACCCAGTACTTC. Amino acid sequence: CAWSRDSGETQYF.

CDR3 nucleotide sequence: TGTGCCTGGACTCGGGCCGAACCTAAAGAGCAGTACTTC. Translation: CAWTRAEPKEQYF. The chain joins TRBV30 to TRBJ2-5; D not certain. The length of the CDR3 is 13 residues. Trimming pared 4 bases from V and 11 bases from J, leaving 20 bases between. Germline V lookup: CDR1 GTSNPN, CDR2 SVGIG (reference sequence).

The CDR3 sequence is CASSLLGSGTQYF. For the CDR3, the DNA is TGTGCCAGCAGTTTATTGGGGTCGGGGACCCAGTACTTC. This rearrangement joins TRBV12-3 or TRBV12-4 to TRBJ2-5; D is undetermined. V lost 2 bases and J lost 7, with 11 bases in between. This CDR3 spans 13 amino acids.

The V call is TRBV29-1, the J call TRBJ2-3; D perhaps matches TRBD1 (6 bases). The germline V gene encodes CDR1 SQVTM and CDR2 ANQGSEA. Trimming removed 8 bases from V and 6 bases from J, with 12 bases in between. CDR3 length: 11 residues. The CDR3 DNA reads TGCAGCTCCGTGAGGGGGGATACGCAGTATTTT. Encoded protein: CSSVRGDTQYF.

J is TRBJ2-1 and V is TRBV9; D may be TRBD2 (5 bases). From germline, CDR1 is SGDLS and CDR2 YYNGEE. Trimming left V 2 bases short and J 4 bases short, with 16 bases between. CDR3 length equals 16 residues. The CDR3 spells CASSVSRTDTYNEQFF. CDR3 DNA: TGTGCCAGCAGCGTCTCTCGGACTGATACTTACAATGAGCAGTTCTTC. The full variable domain, in which reference TRBV9 and TRBJ2-1 provide the parts outside the CDR3, is DSGVTQTPKHLITATGQRVTLRCSPRSGDLSVYWYQQSLDQGLQFLIQYYNGEERAKGNILERFSAQQFPDLHSELNLSSLELGDSALYFCASSVSRTDTYNEQFFGPGTRLTVL.

In its sample, this clonotype was seen a few times. The chain links TRBV7-2 to TRBJ2-6; TRBD2 might be the D (5 bases). The CDR3 sequence is 17 residues long. V was shortened by 6 bases and J by 0 bases, with 15 bases between the two germline ends. Germline V gives CDR1 SGHTA, CDR2 FQGNSA. The CDR3 bases are TGTGCCAGCAGTCTAGCTCCATATATCTCTGGGGCCAACGTCCTGACTTTC. Translated, it gives CASSLAPYISGANVLTF.

This sequence joins TRBV27 and TRBJ2-4, with D perhaps matching TRBD2 (5 bases). V shed 3 bases and J shed 15 bases, with 15 bases lying between them. This CDR3 is built from 12 residues. Per germline, CDR1 MNHEY and CDR2 SMNVEV (reference sequence). CDR3 region: CASSFKGGERYF. The CDR3 region has the DNA TGTGCCAGCAGTTTTAAAGGAGGCGAGCGGTACTTC.

The V and J genes are TRBV5-1 and TRBJ2-7; 7 positions match TRBD1. This CDR3 has 15 amino acids. Germline V lookup: CDR1 SGHRS, CDR2 YFSETQ. J lost 2 bases, V lost 0 bases, and 5 bases had no gene match. CDR3 coding DNA: TGCGCCAGCAGCTTGGGGAAGGGACAGCCCTACGAGCAGTACTTC. Its protein is CASSLGKGQPYEQYF. The variable domain in full, with the rest retrieved from reference TRBV5-1 and TRBJ2-7, is KAGVTQTPRYLIKTRGQQVTLSCSPISGHRSVSWYQQTPGQGLQFLFEYFSETQRNKGNFPGRFSGRQFSNSRSEMNVSTLELGDSALYLCASSLGKGQPYEQYFGPGTRLTVT.

CDR3 bases: TGCAGTTCCCAAAGAGGCCCCTACAATGAGCAGTTCTTC. The encoded protein is CSSQRGPYNEQFF. J is TRBJ2-1 and V is TRBV20-1; D uncertain. Per the germline V gene, CDR1 is DFQATT and CDR2 is SNEGSKA (reference sequence). V lost 8 bases and J lost 2, with 13 bases in between. This CDR3 has 13 residues.

V and J are TRBV12-3 or TRBV12-4 and TRBJ2-1, with TRBD2 matching 13 bases. The CDR3 spans 14 residues. The ends lost 6 bases at V and 8 bases at J; junction bases unmatched: 4. CDR3 DNA sequence: TGTGCCAGCAGATGGACTAGCGGGAGTGATGAGCAGTTCTTC. This codes for CASRWTSGSDEQFF.

This clonotype has a handful of counts. The chain links TRBV7-9 to TRBJ2-4, with D perhaps matching TRBD2 (6 bases). The CDR3 runs to 15 residues. Trimming shortened V by 5 bases and J by 0 bases, and 11 bases separated the two germline ends. Germline assignment: CDR1 SEHNR and CDR2 FQNEAQ (reference sequence). The CDR3 nucleotides are TGTGCCAGCAGCAGCAGACTAGAAGCCAAAAACATTCAGTACTTC. Translation: CASSSRLEAKNIQYF.

Of note for this clonotype: At one of its ends the junction is not consistent with the germline gene, which may arise from a read error. The V gene is TRBV9, the J gene TRBJ2-1; D is perhaps TRBD2 (5 bases). Germline-derived CDR1 and CDR2 are SGDLS and YYNGEE. CDR3 length: 14 residues. The CDR3 coding sequence is TGTGCCAGCAGCCCCCGGGCTAGCTACAATGAGCGGTTCTTC. It yields the protein CASSPRASYNERFF.

The sample holds a few counts of this clonotype. The chain carries TRBV29-1 and TRBJ2-7; maybe TRBD1 (6 bases). Germline V lookup: CDR1 SQVTM, CDR2 ANQGSEA. V dropped 4 bases and J dropped 0 bases, with 19 bases sitting between them. CDR3 length: 16 amino acids. The CDR3 nucleotides are TGCAGCGTTGGAGTGGCCAGGGACATATTCTCCTACGAGCAGTACTTC. It specifies CSVGVARDIFSYEQYF.

The chain couples TRBV4-1 to TRBJ2-5; D may be TRBD1 (5 bases). This CDR3 contains 13 residues. V shed 5 bases and J shed 5 bases, with 12 bases lying between them. Per germline, CDR1 MGHRA and CDR2 YSYEKL. In nucleotides, the CDR3 is TGCGCCAGCAGCGGGGCAGCTACTGAGACCCAGTACTTC. It encodes CASSGAATETQYF.

The rearrangement joins TRBV12-3 or TRBV12-4 to TRBJ1-5, with no clear D. The V and J ends lost 7 bases and 7 bases respectively, with 14 bases between them. The CDR3 has 13 residues. CDR3 sequence (DNA): TGTGCCAGCACCGAAAGGGTCAAACAGCCCCAGCATTTT. Translating it yields CASTERVKQPQHF.

The genes are TRBV12-5 and TRBJ2-3; 11 bases align to TRBD2. The ends lost 9 bases at V and 3 bases at J; junction bases unmatched: 26. The CDR3 sequence is 21 residues long. The germline V gene encodes CDR1 LGHNT and CDR2 FRNRAP. The DNA for the CDR3 is TGTGCTAGGACGATAGCGGGAGGGCCGCACCGCCCTATATACGGTACAGATACGCAGTATTTT. As protein: CARTIAGGPHRPIYGTDTQYF.

This clonotype came up a few times. The V gene is TRBV28, the J gene TRBJ2-5, with 8 bases identical to TRBD2. Trimming took 5 bases from V and 0 from J; bases not matched to a gene: 2. Germline lookup yields CDR1 MDHEN and CDR2 SYDVKM. The CDR3 consists of 14 residues. DNA for the CDR3: TGTGCCAGCAGTAGCGGGAGATACCAAGAGACCCAGTACTTC. Protein product: CASSSGRYQETQYF.

The chain joins TRBV28 to TRBJ2-5; D tentatively reads TRBD1 or TRBD2 (5 bases each). The J call may be mistaken, given a closer DNA end match to TRBJ2-7. This CDR3 comprises 15 residues. In germline, CDR1 is MDHEN, CDR2 SYDVKM. The chain's CDR3 is CASSLFGGSASEQYF. Written as DNA, the CDR3 is TGTGCCAGCAGTTTATTTGGGGGTAGCGCTTCCGAGCAGTACTTC.

This chain connects TRBV27 to TRBJ2-1; no reliable D call. This CDR3 comprises 14 residues. Germline V gene sequence: CDR1 MNHEY, CDR2 SMNVEV (reference sequence). Trimming took 10 bases from V and 0 from J, leaving 13 bases between them. CDR3 coding DNA: TGTGCCACCGCTCGAGCAGGCTCCTACAATGAGCAGTTCTTC. As protein: CATARAGSYNEQFF.

This chain joins TRBV4-2 and TRBJ2-5; D remains ambiguous. The CDR3 totals 14 residues. The ends were cut back, 4 bases at V and 0 bases at J, with 9 bases in the middle. Germline V lookup: CDR1 LGHNA, CDR2 YNFKEQ. CDR3 protein: CASSRATNQETQYF. Here the CDR3 DNA reads TGTGCCAGCAGCCGGGCTACGAACCAAGAGACCCAGTACTTC.

This chain connects TRBV6-2 or TRBV6-3 to TRBJ2-3, with D maybe TRBD2 (6 bases). This CDR3 is built from 15 residues. Trimming took 2 bases from V and 3 from J, leaving 12 bases between them. Germline loops: CDR1 MNHEY, CDR2 SVGEGT. Here the CDR3 DNA reads TGTGCCAGCAGTTACGGGACTGTAGCGACAGATACGCAGTATTTT. It specifies CASSYGTVATDTQYF.

The chain recombines TRBV25-1 with TRBJ2-3; D possibly corresponds to TRBD1 (6 bases). The V gene's germline CDR1 is MGHDK and CDR2 SYGVNS. The V and J ends lost 8 bases and 5 bases respectively, with 11 bases between them. The CDR3 covers 12 residues. The CDR3 reads CASQQGVDTQYF. The CDR3 DNA is TGTGCCAGCCAACAGGGTGTAGATACGCAGTATTTT. The variable domain in full, with the rest retrieved from reference TRBV25-1 and TRBJ2-3, is EADIYQTPRYLVIGTGKKITLECSQTMGHDKMYWYQQDPGMELHLIHYSYGVNSTEKGDLSSESTVSRIRTEHFPLTLESARPSHTSQYLCASQQGVDTQYFGPGTRLTVL.